Here is one T cell receptor beta chain with its context. Its antigen has not been determined. No much larger clone exists at a distance of one base, and base qualities are not known. The data derive from a study of blood T cell repertoires in COVID-19 (dated by TCRdb to the early 2020s). For the wider study: Collaborator samples came from the United States, Italy and Spain and covered acute and convalescent phases of COVID-19. The repertoires were released in a freely available public database intended as a resource for research on the immune response to SARS-CoV-2. The prospective study material was composed of cDNA or gDNA derived from T cells, B-cell-depleted T cells, or PBMCs. The samples were drawn from the first 160 participants of the ongoing ImmuneRACE study and from some 1,300 subjects provided by 6 global collaborators. Where available, HLA class I and class II types were obtained from metadata supplied by the sample provider rather than from assay-based typing. Subjects who had been exposed to COVID-19, were actively infected with it, or had recovered from it provided the deeply sampled blood TCRbeta repertoires that made up the dataset. A de-identified subject ID, COVID-19 status, age in years and sex were almost always included in the sample metadata.

Points the paper makes about the study in general: Clinical and demographic metadata were provided uncurated, with the amount varying by source and participant.

Collaborating institutions collected whole blood in K2EDTA tubes following their own protocols. Collaborator samples were shipped for TCRbeta analysis as frozen whole blood, isolated PBMCs, or DNA extracted from either sample type. TCRbeta CDR3 regions were amplified from genomic DNA by means of the immunoSEQ Assay, a bias-controlled multiplex PCR. From the authors' description of their analysis: Nucleated cell counts per sample were estimated from amplification of reference gene primers within the assay. Sequence reads were collapsed and filtered to measure the absolute abundance of every unique TCRbeta CDR3 rearrangement. Productive Simpson clonality was computed per sample as the square root of Simpson's diversity index over productive rearrangements. TCRdb limited this immuneACCESS table to in-frame rearrangements with V and J called. A share of clones is missing; checked studies link under half to unresolved V genes, and the rest is unexplained. That table gives V, J and clone size, and the DNA gave D and trimming. For this sample there are around 72,000 clones; around 80% appear just once. The ten largest clones capture around 19% of the sample.

This clonotype originated in a human donor in a cohort sampled during active COVID-19. The material sequenced was peripheral blood.

CDR3 sequence: CASSLVSGARDTQYF. The nucleotide sequence reads as follows: TGTGCCAGCAGCTTGGTTAGCGGGGCCAGAGATACGCAGTATTTT. Recombination joined TRBV7-2 with TRBJ2-3, and 8 junction bases match TRBD2. Relative to germline, V is missing 3 bases and J is missing 5 bases, with 7 bases of the junction outside any gene match. Taken from cysteine to phenylalanine, the CDR3 has 15 residues. The DNA shown is the 45-base CDR3, in frame from base 1. The germline V gene encodes CDR1 SGHTA and CDR2 FQGNSA. The reference TRBV7-2 and TRBJ2-3 proteins fill in what lies around the CDR3, so the full variable domain reads GAGVSQSPSNKVTEKGKDVELRCDPISGHTALYWYRQSLGQGLEFLIYFQGNSAPDKSGLPSDRFSAERTGGSVSTLTIQRTQQEDSAVYLCASSLVSGARDTQYFGPGTRLTVL.